The 3 T cell receptor beta chains below come from one sample, sequenced in a study of blood T cells in healthy people across ages. Using a J-beta primer mix together with a sample-barcoded 5' primer, a second PCR was run for roughly 6 to 12 cycles. TCRdb reprocessed the 5' RACE reads with MiXCR, giving one entry per CDR3 protein. There are roughly 800,000 distinct CDR3 sequences in the sample; around a quarter occur only once, and more than 8% lies in the top ten. The data also belong to a second study, concerning T cells of mothers and their children.

Input material: blood. The receptors were sampled from a boy aged 5-17 years in good health.

The chain couples TRBV28 to TRBJ2-1, with 12 bases lining up with TRBD2. The V gene end was trimmed by 3 bases and the J gene end by 2 bases; junction bases not matched to a gene: 2. The length of the CDR3 is 16 residues. Germline V gene sequence: CDR1 MDHEN, CDR2 SYDVKM. The CDR3 DNA reads TGTGCCAGCAGTTTTCTAGCGGGAGGGCCCTACAATGAGCAGTTCTTC. Its protein is CASSFLAGGPYNEQFF.

This chain uses TRBV5-5 with TRBJ1-1; the D gene is possibly TRBD1 (5 bases). This CDR3 contains 15 residues. Trimming pared 5 bases from V and 0 bases from J, leaving 14 bases between. CDR1 is SGHKS, CDR2 YYEKEE, per germline (reference sequence). As DNA, the CDR3 is TGTGCCAGCAGGGGGGGGTCTTCCATGAACACTGAAGCTTTCTTT. Translating gives CASRGGSSMNTEAFF.

This clonotype was detected a few times. The CDR3 DNA follows: TGTGCCAGCAGCTTAACAGGGGTAGCAGAGACCCAGTACTTC. The encoded protein is CASSLTGVAETQYF. V gene TRBV5-5 combines with J gene TRBJ2-5; 7 bases are shared with TRBD1. The CDR3 contains 14 residues. Germline V gene lookup returns CDR1 SGHKS and CDR2 YYEKEE (reference sequence). Trimming cost V 2 bases and J 4 bases; bases outside gene matches: 5.